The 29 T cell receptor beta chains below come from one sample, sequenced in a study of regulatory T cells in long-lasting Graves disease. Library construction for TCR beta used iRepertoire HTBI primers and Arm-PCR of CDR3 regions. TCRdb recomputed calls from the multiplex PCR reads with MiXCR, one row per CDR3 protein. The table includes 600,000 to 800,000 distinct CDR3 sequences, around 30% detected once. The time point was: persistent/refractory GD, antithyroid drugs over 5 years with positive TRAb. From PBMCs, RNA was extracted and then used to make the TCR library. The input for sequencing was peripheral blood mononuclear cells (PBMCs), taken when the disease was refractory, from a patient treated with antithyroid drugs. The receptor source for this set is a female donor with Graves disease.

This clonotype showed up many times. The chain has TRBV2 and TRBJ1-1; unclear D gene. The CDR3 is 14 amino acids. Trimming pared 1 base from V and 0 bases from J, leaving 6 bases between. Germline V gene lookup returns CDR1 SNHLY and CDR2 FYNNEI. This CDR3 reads CASSEVGVNTEAFF. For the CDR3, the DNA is TGTGCCAGCAGTGAAGTAGGAGTGAACACTGAAGCTTTCTTT. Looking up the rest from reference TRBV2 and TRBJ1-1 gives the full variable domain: EPEVTQTPSHQVTQMGQEVILRCVPISNHLYFYWYRQILGQKVEFLVSFYNNEISEKSEIFDDQFSVERPDGSNFTLKIRSTKLEDSAMYFCASSEVGVNTEAFFGQGTRLTVV.

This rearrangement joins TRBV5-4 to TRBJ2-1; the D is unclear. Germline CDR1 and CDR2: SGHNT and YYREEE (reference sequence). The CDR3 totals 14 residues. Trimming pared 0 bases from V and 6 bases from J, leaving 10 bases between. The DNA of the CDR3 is TGTGCCAGCAGCTTGGCGCTCCCGGGCAATGAGCAGTTCTTC. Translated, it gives CASSLALPGNEQFF.

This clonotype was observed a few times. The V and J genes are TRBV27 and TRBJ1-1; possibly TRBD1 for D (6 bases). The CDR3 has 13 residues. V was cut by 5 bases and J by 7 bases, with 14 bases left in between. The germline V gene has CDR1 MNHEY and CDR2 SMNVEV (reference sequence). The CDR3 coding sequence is TGTGCCAGCAGTATTTTAGAGGGGGGTGAAGCTTTCTTT. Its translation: CASSILEGGEAFF.

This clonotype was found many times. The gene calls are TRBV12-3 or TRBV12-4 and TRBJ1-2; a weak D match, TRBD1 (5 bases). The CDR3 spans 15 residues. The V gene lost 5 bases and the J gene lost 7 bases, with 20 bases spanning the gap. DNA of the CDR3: TGTGCCAGCAGTCCCGCACGGACGGGGGGACTTGGCTACACCTTC. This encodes CASSPARTGGLGYTF.

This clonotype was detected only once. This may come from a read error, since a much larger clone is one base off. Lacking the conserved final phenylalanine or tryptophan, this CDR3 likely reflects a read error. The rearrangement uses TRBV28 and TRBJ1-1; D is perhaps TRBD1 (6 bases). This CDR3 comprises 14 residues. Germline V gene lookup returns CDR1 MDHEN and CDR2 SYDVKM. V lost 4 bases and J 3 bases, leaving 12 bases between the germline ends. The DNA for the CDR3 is TGTGCCAGCAGTTCTGGGACAATCTACACTGAAGCTTTCTCT. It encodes CASSSGTIYTEAFS.

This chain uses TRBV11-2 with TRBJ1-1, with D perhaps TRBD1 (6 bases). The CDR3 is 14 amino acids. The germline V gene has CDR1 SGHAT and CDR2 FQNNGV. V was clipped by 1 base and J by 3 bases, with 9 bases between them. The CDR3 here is CASSLVQGYTEAFF. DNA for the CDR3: TGTGCCAGCAGCTTAGTTCAGGGGTACACTGAAGCTTTCTTT.

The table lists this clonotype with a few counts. The CDR3 sequence is CASSSRDGYNSPLHF. CDR3 bases: TGCGCCAGCAGCTCGAGGGACGGATATAATTCACCCCTCCACTTT. The J gene is TRBJ1-6, the V gene TRBV5-1; a possible D gene is TRBD1 (5 bases). V was shortened by 3 bases and J by 4 bases, with 11 bases between the two germline ends. The length of the CDR3 is 15 residues. Germline CDR1 and CDR2: SGHRS and YFSETQ. The entire variable domain, with the rest obtained from reference TRBV5-1 and TRBJ1-6, is as follows: KAGVTQTPRYLIKTRGQQVTLSCSPISGHRSVSWYQQTPGQGLQFLFEYFSETQRNKGNFPGRFSGRQFSNSRSEMNVSTLELGDSALYLCASSSRDGYNSPLHFGNGTRLTVT.

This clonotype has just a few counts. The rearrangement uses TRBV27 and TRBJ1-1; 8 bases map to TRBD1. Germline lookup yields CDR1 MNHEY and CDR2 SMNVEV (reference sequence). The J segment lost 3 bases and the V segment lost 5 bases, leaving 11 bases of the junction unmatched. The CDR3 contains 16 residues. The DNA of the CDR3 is TGTGCCAGCAGTCCTATCCGGACAGGGCGGGACACTGAAGCTTTCTTT. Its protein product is CASSPIRTGRDTEAFF.

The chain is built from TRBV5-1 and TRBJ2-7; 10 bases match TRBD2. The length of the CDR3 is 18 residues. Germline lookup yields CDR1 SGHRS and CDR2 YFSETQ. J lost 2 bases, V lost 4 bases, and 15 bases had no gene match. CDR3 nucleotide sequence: TGCGCCAGCAGCCCGTCGACAGGGATCCTAGCGGGGGCCTACGAGCAGTACTTC. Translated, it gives CASSPSTGILAGAYEQYF.

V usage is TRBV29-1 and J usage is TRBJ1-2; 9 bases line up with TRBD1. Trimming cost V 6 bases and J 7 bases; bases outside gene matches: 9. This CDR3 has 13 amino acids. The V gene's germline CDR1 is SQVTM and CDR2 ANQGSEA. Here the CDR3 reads CSVAPTGGLGYTF. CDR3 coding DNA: TGCAGCGTGGCGCCCACAGGGGGCCTTGGCTACACCTTC. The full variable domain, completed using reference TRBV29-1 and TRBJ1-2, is SAVISQKPSRDICQRGTSLTIQCQVDSQVTMMFWYRQQPGQSLTLIATANQGSEATYESGFVIDKFPISRPNLTFSTLTVSNMSPEDSSIYLCSVAPTGGLGYTFGSGTRLTVV.

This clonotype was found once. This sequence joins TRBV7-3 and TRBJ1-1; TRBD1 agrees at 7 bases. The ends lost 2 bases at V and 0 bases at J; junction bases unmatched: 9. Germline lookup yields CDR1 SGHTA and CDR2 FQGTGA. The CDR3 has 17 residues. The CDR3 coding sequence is TGTGCCAGCAGCTTAGGAGGGGGCGGGTTCATGAACACTGAAGCTTTCTTT. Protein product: CASSLGGGGFMNTEAFF.

The CDR3 bases are TGCGCCAGCAGCCCCGGGGGAATGGGGAACATTCAGTACTTC. Translated: CASSPGGMGNIQYF. The chain couples TRBV10-1 to TRBJ2-4; tentatively, D is TRBD2 (6 bases). The V gene's germline CDR1 is WNHNN and CDR2 SYGVQD (reference sequence). CDR3 size: 14 residues. V was cut by 6 bases and J by 7 bases, with 16 bases left in between.

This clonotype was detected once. CDR3 bases: TGTGCCACCAGCAGGGACAGGCTTACTAACTATGGCTACACCTTC. Its protein product is CATSRDRLTNYGYTF. The gene calls are TRBV15 and TRBJ1-2; 7 bases map to TRBD1. Germline V gene data show CDR1 as LNHNV and CDR2 as YYDKDF (reference sequence). CDR3 length: 15 amino acids. The V segment lost 3 bases and the J segment 0 bases; nucleotides outside the gene matches: 4.

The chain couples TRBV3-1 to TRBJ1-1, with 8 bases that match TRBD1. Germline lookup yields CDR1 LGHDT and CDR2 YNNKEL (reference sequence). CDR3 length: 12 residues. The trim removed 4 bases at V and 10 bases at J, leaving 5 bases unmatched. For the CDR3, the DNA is TGTGCCAGCAGCCTACTGACAGGGGTAGCTTTCTTT. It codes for CASSLLTGVAFF.

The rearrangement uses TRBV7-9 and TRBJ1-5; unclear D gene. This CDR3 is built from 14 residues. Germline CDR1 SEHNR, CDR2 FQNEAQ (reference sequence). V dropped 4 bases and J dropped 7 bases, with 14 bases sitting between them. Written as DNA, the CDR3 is TGTGCCAGCAGCTCGCCCGCCTTAGGCCAGCCCCAGCATTTT. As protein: CASSSPALGQPQHF.

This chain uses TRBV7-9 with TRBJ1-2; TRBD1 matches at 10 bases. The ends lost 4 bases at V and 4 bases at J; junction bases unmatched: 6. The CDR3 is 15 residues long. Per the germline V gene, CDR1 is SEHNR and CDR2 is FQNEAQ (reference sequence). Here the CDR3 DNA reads TGTGCCAGCAGCTCCGGGACAGGGGCTACCTATGGCTACACCTTC. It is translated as CASSSGTGATYGYTF.

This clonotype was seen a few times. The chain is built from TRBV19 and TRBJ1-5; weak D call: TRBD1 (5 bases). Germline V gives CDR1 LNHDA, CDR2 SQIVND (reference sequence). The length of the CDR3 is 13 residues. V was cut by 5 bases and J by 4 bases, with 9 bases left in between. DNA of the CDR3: TGTGCCAGTAGTTGGGGGAGAAATCAGCCCCAGCATTTT. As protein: CASSWGRNQPQHF.

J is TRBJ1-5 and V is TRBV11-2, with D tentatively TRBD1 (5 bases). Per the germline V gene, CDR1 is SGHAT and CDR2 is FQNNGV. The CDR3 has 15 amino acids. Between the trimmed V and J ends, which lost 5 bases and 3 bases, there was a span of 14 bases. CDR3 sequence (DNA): TGTGCCAGCAGCCACTCCGGGGGGATCAATCAGCCCCAGCATTTT. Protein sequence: CASSHSGGINQPQHF.

The CDR3 is CASSSDGQETQYF. Written as DNA, the CDR3 is TGTGCCAGCAGCTCCGACGGCCAAGAGACCCAGTACTTC. The rearrangement uses TRBV5-5 and TRBJ2-5; D remains unclear. The ends were cut back, 3 bases at V and 1 base at J, with 7 bases in the middle. Per the germline V gene, CDR1 is SGHKS and CDR2 is YYEKEE (reference sequence). The CDR3 runs 13 residues. The whole variable domain, filled in from reference TRBV5-5 and TRBJ2-5, reads DAGVTQSPTHLIKTRGQQVTLRCSPISGHKSVSWYQQVLGQGPQFIFQYYEKEERGRGNFPDRFSARQFPNYSSELNVNALLLGDSALYLCASSSDGQETQYFGPGTRLLVL.

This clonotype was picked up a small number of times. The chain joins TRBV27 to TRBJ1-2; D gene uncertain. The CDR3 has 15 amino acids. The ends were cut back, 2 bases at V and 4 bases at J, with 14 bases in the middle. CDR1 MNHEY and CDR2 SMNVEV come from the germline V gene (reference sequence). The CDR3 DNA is TGTGCCAGCAGTTTACGCGTTGGAGGTCGCTATGGCTACACCTTC. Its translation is CASSLRVGGRYGYTF.

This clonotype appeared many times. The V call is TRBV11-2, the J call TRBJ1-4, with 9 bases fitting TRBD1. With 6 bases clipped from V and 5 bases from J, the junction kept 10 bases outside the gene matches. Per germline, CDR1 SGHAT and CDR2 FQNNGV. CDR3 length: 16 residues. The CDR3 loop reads CASSSIRDRANEKLFF. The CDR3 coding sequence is TGTGCCAGCAGTTCTATCCGGGACAGGGCGAATGAAAAACTGTTTTTT.

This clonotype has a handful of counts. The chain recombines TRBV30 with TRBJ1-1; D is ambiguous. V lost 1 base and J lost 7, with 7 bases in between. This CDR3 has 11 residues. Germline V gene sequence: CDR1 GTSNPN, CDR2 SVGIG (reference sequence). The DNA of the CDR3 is TGTGCCTGGAGTGGAACTTATGAAGCTTTCTTT. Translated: CAWSGTYEAFF. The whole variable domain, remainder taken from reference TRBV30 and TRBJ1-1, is SQTIHQWPATLVQPVGSPLSLECTVEGTSNPNLYWYRQAAGRGLQLLFYSVGIGQISSEVPQNLSASRPQDRQFILSSKKLLLSDSGFYLCAWSGTYEAFFGQGTRLTVV.

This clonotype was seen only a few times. CDR3 coding DNA: TGCAGTCGACAGGGGAAAGAGACCCAGTACTTC. Its protein is CSRQGKETQYF. This chain joins TRBV20-1 and TRBJ2-5; 8 nucleotides match TRBD1. The CDR3 loop spans 11 amino acids. Germline CDR1 and CDR2: DFQATT and SNEGSKA (reference sequence). V trimming: 8 bases; J trimming: 3 bases; junction bases outside the gene matches: 2.

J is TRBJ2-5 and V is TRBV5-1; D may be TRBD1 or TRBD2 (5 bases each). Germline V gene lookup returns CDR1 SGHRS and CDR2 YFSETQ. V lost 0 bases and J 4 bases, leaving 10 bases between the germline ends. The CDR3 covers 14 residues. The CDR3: CASSLVGDRETQYF. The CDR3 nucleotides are TGCGCCAGCAGCTTGGTGGGGGACCGAGAGACCCAGTACTTC.

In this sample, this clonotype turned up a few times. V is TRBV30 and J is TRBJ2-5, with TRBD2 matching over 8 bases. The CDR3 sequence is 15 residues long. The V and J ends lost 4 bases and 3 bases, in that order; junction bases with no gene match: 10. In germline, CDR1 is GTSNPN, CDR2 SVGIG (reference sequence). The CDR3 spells CAWTRRLASKETQYF. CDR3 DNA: TGTGCCTGGACCCGAAGACTAGCGTCTAAAGAGACCCAGTACTTC.

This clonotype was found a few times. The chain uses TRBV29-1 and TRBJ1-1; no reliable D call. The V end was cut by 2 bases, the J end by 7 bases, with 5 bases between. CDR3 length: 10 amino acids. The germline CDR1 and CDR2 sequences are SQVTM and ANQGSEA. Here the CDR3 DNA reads TGCAGCGTTGAAATTAGTGAAGCTTTCTTT. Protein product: CSVEISEAFF.

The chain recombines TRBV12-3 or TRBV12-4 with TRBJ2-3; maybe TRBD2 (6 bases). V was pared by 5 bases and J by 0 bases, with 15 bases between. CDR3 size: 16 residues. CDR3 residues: CASSPTAGVSTDTQYF. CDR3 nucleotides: TGTGCCAGCAGTCCCACAGCGGGTGTTAGCACAGATACGCAGTATTTT.

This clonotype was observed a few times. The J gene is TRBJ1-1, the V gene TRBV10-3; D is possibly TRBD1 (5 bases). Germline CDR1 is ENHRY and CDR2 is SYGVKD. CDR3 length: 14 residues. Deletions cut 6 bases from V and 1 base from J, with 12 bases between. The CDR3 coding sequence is TGTGCCATCAGAGAACAAGGGACGAACACTGAAGCTTTCTTT. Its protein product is CAIREQGTNTEAFF.

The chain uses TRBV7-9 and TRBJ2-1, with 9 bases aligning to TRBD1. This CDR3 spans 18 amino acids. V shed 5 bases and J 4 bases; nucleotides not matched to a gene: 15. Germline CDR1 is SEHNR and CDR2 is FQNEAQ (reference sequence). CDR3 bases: TGTGCCAGCAGCCCGAGGACAGGGGTTAGCAGCGGGTACAATGAGCAGTTCTTC. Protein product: CASSPRTGVSSGYNEQFF. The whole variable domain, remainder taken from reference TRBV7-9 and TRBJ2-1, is DTGVSQNPRHKITKRGQNVTFRCDPISEHNRLYWYRQTLGQGPEFLTYFQNEAQLEKSRLLSDRFSAERPKGSFSTLEIQRTEQGDSAMYLCASSPRTGVSSGYNEQFFGPGTRLTVL.